A selection of T cell receptor beta chains follows, all from one sample in a study of beta chain features in type 1 diabetes. Using immunoSEQ multiplex PCR, the repertoire was profiled, and TCRdb retains in-frame clones only, with some absent. The data show 300,000 to 450,000 clones, over 9.5% seen once. The sequencing input was naive CD4+ T cells from blood. All receptors come from a woman between 18 and 29 years old with type 1 diabetes. Each CDR3 is given with its conserved first and last residue. The order of the fields is clone size, V gene, D gene, J gene, CDR3 protein, CDR3 DNA. D genes are given only for firm matches. The size entry is marked missing in some rows and otherwise reads once, few, many or a size class.

size: few; V: TRBV7-9; D: .; J: TRBJ2-2; CDR3: CATPRGSPTGELFF; DNA: TGTGCCACACCCCGGGGGTCCCCCACCGGGGAGCTGTTTTTT
size: .; V: TRBV7-9; D: TRBD1; J: TRBJ1-2; CDR3: CASSSVTGSYGYTF; DNA: TGTGCCAGCAGCTCGGTGACAGGGAGCTATGGCTACACCTTC
size: .; V: TRBV6-5; D: .; J: TRBJ1-6; CDR3: CASSYSPLSNSPLHF; DNA: TGTGCCAGCAGTTACTCTCCCCTTAGTAATTCACCCCTCCACTTT
size: few; V: TRBV4-1; D: .; J: TRBJ1-1; CDR3: CASSQGTELNTEAFF; DNA: TGCGCCAGCAGCCAAGGGACAGAATTGAACACTGAAGCTTTCTTT
size: .; V: TRBV12-5; D: TRBD1; J: TRBJ2-1; CDR3: CASGLVQGGTYNEQFF; DNA: TGTGCTAGTGGTTTGGTACAGGGGGGCACCTACAATGAGCAGTTCTTC
size: .; V: TRBV30; D: TRBD2; J: TRBJ2-5; CDR3: CAWSVKLAGIETQYF; DNA: TGTGCCTGGAGTGTAAAACTAGCGGGAATAGAGACCCAGTACTTC
size: .; V: TRBV7-9; D: .; J: TRBJ2-5; CDR3: CASSLFAAPRETQYF; DNA: TGTGCCAGCAGCTTATTCGCGGCCCCCCGGGAGACCCAGTACTTC
size: few; V: TRBV6-1; D: .; J: TRBJ2-5; CDR3: CASRSGDQETQYF; DNA: TGTGCCAGTCGTTCCGGGGACCAAGAGACCCAGTACTTC
size: few; V: TRBV5-1; D: .; J: TRBJ2-5; CDR3: CASSLFTGREETQYF; DNA: TGCGCCAGCAGCTTGTTTACAGGGCGAGAAGAGACCCAGTACTTC
size: few; V: TRBV9; D: TRBD2; J: TRBJ2-1; CDR3: CASTEGGTSGSNEQFF; DNA: TGTGCCAGCACCGAAGGGGGGACTAGCGGGAGTAATGAGCAGTTCTTC
size: .; V: TRBV7-2; D: .; J: TRBJ2-7; CDR3: CASSSRVADAGEQYF; DNA: TGTGCCAGCAGCAGCAGGGTAGCCGATGCTGGGGAGCAGTACTTC
size: few; V: TRBV9; D: TRBD2; J: TRBJ2-1; CDR3: CASSVGVAGGPILYNEQFF; DNA: TGTGCCAGCAGCGTAGGAGTAGCGGGAGGGCCGATACTCTACAATGAGCAGTTCTTC
size: few; V: TRBV4-3; D: TRBD2; J: TRBJ2-7; CDR3: CASSQERRGEYEQYF; DNA: TGCGCCAGCAGCCAGGAGAGGCGGGGGGAATACGAGCAGTACTTC